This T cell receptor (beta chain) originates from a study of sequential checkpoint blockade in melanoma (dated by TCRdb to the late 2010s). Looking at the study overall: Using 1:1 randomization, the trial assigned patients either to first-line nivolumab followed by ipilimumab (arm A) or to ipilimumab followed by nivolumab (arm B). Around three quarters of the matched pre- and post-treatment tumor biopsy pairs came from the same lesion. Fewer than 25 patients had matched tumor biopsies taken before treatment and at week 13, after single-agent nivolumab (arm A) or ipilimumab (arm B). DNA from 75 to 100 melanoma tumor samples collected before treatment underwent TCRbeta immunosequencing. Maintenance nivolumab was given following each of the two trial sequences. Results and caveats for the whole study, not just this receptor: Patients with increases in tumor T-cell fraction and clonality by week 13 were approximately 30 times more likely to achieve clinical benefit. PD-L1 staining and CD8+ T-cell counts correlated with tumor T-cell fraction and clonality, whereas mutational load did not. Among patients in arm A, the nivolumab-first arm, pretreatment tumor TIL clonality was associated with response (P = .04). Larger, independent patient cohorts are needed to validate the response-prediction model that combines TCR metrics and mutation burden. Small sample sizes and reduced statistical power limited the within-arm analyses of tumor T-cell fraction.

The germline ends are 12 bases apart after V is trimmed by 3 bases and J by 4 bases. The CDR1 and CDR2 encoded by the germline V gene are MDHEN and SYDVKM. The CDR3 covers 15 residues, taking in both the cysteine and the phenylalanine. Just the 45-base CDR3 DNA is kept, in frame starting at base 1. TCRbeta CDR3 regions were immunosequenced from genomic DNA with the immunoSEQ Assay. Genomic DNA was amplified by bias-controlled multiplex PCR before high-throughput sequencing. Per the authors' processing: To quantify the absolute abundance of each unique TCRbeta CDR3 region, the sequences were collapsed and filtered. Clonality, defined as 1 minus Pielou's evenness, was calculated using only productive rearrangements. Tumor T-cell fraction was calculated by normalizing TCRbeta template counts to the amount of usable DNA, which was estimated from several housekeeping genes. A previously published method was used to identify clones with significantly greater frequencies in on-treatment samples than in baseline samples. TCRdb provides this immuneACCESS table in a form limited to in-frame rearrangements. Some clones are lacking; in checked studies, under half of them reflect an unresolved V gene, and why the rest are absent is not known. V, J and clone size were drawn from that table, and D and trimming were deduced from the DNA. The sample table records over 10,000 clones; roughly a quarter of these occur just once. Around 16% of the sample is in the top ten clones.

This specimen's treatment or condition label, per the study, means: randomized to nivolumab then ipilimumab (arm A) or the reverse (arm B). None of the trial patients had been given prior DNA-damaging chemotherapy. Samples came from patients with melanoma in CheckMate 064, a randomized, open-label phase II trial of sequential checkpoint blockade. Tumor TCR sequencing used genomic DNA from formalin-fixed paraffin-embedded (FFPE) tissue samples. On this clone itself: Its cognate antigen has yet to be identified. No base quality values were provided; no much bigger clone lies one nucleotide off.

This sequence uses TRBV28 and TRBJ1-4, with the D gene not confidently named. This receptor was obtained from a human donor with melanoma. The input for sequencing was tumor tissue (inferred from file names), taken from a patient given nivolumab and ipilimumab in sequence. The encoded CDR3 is CASSFGGFFNEKLFF. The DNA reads TGTGCCAGCAGTTTCGGAGGTTTCTTTAATGAAAAACTGTTTTTT.